One sample yielded the 8 T cell receptor beta chains listed below, sequenced in a study of blood T cell repertoires in COVID-19. Assay: immunoSEQ multiplex PCR; the TCRdb copy retains only in-frame clones and omits some. The table has fewer than 700,000 clones, roughly nine tenths seen once. The source material was peripheral blood. These receptors originate from a woman between 50 and 59 years old with COVID-19, enrolled during active disease.

V is TRBV19 and J is TRBJ2-3; 13 bases map to TRBD2. V was pared by 1 base and J by 5 bases, with 3 bases of the junction left unmatched. Germline-derived CDR1 and CDR2 are LNHDA and SQIVND (reference sequence). CDR3 size: 16 residues. CDR3 protein: CASSIGTSGGLDTQYF. The CDR3 DNA follows: TGTGCCAGTAGTATAGGGACTAGCGGGGGCTTAGATACGCAGTATTTT. The complete variable domain, with remaining parts taken from reference TRBV19 and TRBJ2-3, reads DGGITQSPKYLFRKEGQNVTLSCEQNLNHDAMYWYRQDPGQGLRLIYYSQIVNDFQKGDIAEGYSVSREKKESFPLTVTSAQKNPTAFYLCASSIGTSGGLDTQYFGPGTRLTVL.

The genes are TRBV4-2 and TRBJ2-5; no definite D call. The CDR3 spans 14 residues. CDR1 LGHNA and CDR2 YNFKEQ come from the germline V gene. Trimming took 1 base from V and 5 from J, leaving 11 bases between them. CDR3 nucleotides: TGTGCCAGCAGCCAAGTAGTATTGAAGGAGACCCAGTACTTC. Translation gives CASSQVVLKETQYF.

J is TRBJ2-6 and V is TRBV5-5; tentatively, D is TRBD1 (6 bases). Germline loops: CDR1 SGHKS, CDR2 YYEKEE (reference sequence). The CDR3 contains 16 residues. Trimming stripped 0 bases from V and 2 bases from J, with 9 bases between. Here the CDR3 reads CASSLVTGTGANVLTF. In nucleotides, the CDR3 is TGTGCCAGCAGCTTGGTCACAGGGACTGGGGCCAACGTCCTGACTTTC.

The chain uses TRBV6-6 and TRBJ1-2, with 8 nucleotides matching TRBD1. The CDR3 spans 16 residues. Germline assignment: CDR1 MNHNY and CDR2 SVGAGI (reference sequence). The ends lost 6 bases at V and 3 bases at J; junction bases unmatched: 12. In DNA form, the CDR3 reads TGTGCCAGCAGACGACAGGGGCCCGCACCAGACTATGGCTACACCTTC. Amino acids: CASRRQGPAPDYGYTF.

This clone is a singleton in its sample. The chain carries TRBV2 and TRBJ1-5, with 7 bases identical to TRBD1. V was clipped by 6 bases and J by 4 bases; unmatched bases: 6. CDR1 is SNHLY and CDR2 is FYNNEI in the germline V gene. The CDR3 has 14 residues. Here the CDR3 DNA reads TGTGCCAGCAGGCAGGACAGGTCGAATCAGCCCCAGCATTTT. Encoded protein: CASRQDRSNQPQHF.

The rearrangement uses TRBV11-2 and TRBJ1-1; D call uncertain. The CDR3 totals 13 residues. Trimming left V 2 bases short and J 6 bases short, with 10 bases between. Looked up from germline, CDR1 is SGHAT and CDR2 is FQNNGV. This CDR3 reads CASSLLRGAEAFF. CDR3 DNA: TGTGCCAGCAGCTTACTCCGGGGTGCTGAAGCTTTCTTT.

The gene calls are TRBV6-5 and TRBJ1-2; TRBD1 matches 11 bases. Germline CDR1 MNHEY, CDR2 SVGAGI. The CDR3 loop spans 15 amino acids. J lost 7 bases, V lost 7 bases, and 11 bases had no gene match. The CDR3 DNA follows: TGTGCCAGCACCGTACCCGGACAGGGGGCTGCTGGCTACACCTTC. It is translated as CASTVPGQGAAGYTF.

This clone was counted only a few times. The rearrangement uses TRBV6-4 and TRBJ2-1, with 10 nucleotides matching TRBD2. CDR3 size: 14 residues. With 6 bases clipped from V and 5 bases from J, the junction kept 4 bases outside the gene matches. Germline CDR1 and CDR2: MRHNA and SNTAGT. CDR3 loop: CASRVLAGNNEQFF. The CDR3 nucleotides read TGTGCCAGCAGAGTACTAGCGGGGAACAATGAGCAGTTCTTC.